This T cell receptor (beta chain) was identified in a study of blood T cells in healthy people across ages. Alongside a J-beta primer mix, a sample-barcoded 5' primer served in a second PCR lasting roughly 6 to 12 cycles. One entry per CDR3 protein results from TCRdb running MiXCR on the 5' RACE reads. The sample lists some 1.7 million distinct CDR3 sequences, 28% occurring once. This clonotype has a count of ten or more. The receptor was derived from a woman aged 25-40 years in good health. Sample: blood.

CDR3 bases: TGCGCCAGCAGCTCGGCGGGACAGGGGTCACACGAGCAGTACTTC. Translated, it gives CASSSAGQGSHEQYF. The chain has TRBV5-1 and TRBJ2-7, with 10 bases lining up with TRBD1. V dropped 3 bases and J dropped 5; count of bases not matched to a gene: 8. Germline assignment: CDR1 SGHRS and CDR2 YFSETQ. CDR3 size: 15 residues.